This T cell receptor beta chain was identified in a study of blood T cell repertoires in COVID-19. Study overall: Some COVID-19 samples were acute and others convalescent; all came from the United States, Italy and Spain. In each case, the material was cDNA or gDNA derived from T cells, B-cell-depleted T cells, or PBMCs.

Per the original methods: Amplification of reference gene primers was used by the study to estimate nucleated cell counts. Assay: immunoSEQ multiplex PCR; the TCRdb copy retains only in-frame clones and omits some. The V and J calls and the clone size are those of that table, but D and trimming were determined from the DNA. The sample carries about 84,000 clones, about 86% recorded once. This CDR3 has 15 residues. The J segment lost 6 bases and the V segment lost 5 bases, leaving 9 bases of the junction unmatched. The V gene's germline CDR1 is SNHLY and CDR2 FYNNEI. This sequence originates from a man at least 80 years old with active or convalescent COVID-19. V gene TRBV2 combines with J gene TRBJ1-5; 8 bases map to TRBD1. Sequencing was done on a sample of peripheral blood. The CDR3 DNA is TGTGCCAGCAGTAACGGACAGGGAATTTTTCAGCCCCAGCATTTT. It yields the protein CASSNGQGIFQPQHF.